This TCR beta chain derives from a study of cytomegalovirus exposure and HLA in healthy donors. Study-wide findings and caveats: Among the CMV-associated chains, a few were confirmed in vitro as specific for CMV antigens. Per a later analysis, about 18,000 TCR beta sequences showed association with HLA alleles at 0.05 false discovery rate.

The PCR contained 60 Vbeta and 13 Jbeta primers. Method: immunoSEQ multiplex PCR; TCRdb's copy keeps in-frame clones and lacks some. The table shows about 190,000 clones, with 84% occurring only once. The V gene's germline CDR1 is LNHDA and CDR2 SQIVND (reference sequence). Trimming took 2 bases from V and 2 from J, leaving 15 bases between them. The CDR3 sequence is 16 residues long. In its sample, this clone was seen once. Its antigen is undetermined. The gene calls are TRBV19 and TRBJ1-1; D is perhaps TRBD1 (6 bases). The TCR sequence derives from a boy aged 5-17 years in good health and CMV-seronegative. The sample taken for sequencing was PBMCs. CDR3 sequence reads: CASSIPTGGPNTEAFF. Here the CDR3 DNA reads TGTGCCAGTAGTATACCGACGGGGGGGCCTAACACTGAAGCTTTCTTT.